The rows below give T cell receptor beta chains drawn from one sample of a study of blood T cell repertoires in COVID-19. The repertoire was sequenced with immunoSEQ multiplex PCR; TCRdb's copy has only in-frame clones and lacks some. This table holds more than 200,000 clones, approximately 80% found once. The sample comprised peripheral blood. The receptors shown here come from a man aged 35 to 55 with acute or convalescent COVID-19. The CDR3 runs from the conserved cysteine through the conserved F or W. A D gene is named only where the DNA matches it firmly. The size field is filled for only some rows; it gives once, few, many or a size class.

clone_size j_call v_call d_call cdr3_nt cdr3_aa
NA TRBJ1-6 TRBV5-1 TRBD1 TGCGCCAGCAGCCTGCCCGGACAGGGCAATTCACCCCTCCACTTT CASSLPGQGNSPLHF
NA TRBJ1-1 TRBV12-3/TRBV12-4 TRBD1 TGTGCCAGCAGTCCAGACAGGGTAACTGAAGCTTTCTTT CASSPDRVTEAFF
NA TRBJ2-1 TRBV6-1 TRBD2 TGTGCCAGCAGTGACCCGGGACTAGCGGATCGGAATGAGCAGTTCTTC CASSDPGLADRNEQFF
few TRBJ2-1 TRBV30 NA TGTGCCTGCAACGAGAGTGAGCAGTTCTTC CACNESEQFF
NA TRBJ2-1 TRBV4-2 TRBD1 TGTGCCAGCAGCCAGGATACAGGGGGTACCTGGGCCGACAATGAGCAGTTCTTC CASSQDTGGTWADNEQFF
once TRBJ2-7 TRBV7-2 NA TGTGCCAGCAGCCTCCGGAGTAGCGGTTACTACGAGCAGTACTTC CASSLRSSGYYEQYF
NA TRBJ2-7 TRBV4-2 NA TGTGCCAGCAGCCAACAGATTACCTACGAGCAGTACTTC CASSQQITYEQYF
NA TRBJ2-2 TRBV7-8 TRBD2 TGTGCCAGCAGCTTAGCACTAGCGGGCACCGGGGAGCTGTTTTTT CASSLALAGTGELFF
NA TRBJ1-4 TRBV7-9 NA TGTGCCAGCAGCTTAGGGGAGGGAGTCGAAAAACTGTTTTTT CASSLGEGVEKLFF
NA TRBJ2-7 TRBV19 TRBD2 TGTGCCAGTAGTATAGGGGTACTAGCGGGCTTATACGAGCAGTACTTC CASSIGVLAGLYEQYF
NA TRBJ2-7 TRBV7-8 TRBD2 TGTGCCAGCAGCGCTTCCGACAGCGGGACCTTCTACGAGCAGTACTTC CASSASDSGTFYEQYF
NA TRBJ2-7 TRBV4-3 NA TGCGCCAGCAGCCAAGATCATCGTGGCAGCTCCTACGAGCAGTACTTC CASSQDHRGSSYEQYF
NA TRBJ1-2 TRBV7-9 NA TGTGCCAGCAGCACACCCATCCATGGCTACACCTTC CASSTPIHGYTF
NA TRBJ2-3 TRBV7-9 TRBD2 TGTGCCAGCAGTCCGACTAGCGGAACATGGGATACGCAGTATTTT CASSPTSGTWDTQYF
NA TRBJ1-1 TRBV25-1 TRBD1 TGTGCCAGCTCGGCGAGGGGGCGGACTGAAGCTTTCTTT CASSARGRTEAFF
few TRBJ1-5 TRBV3-1/TRBV3-2 NA TGTGCCAGCAGCCAACAGGGCAATCAGCCCCAGCATTTT CASSQQGNQPQHF
NA TRBJ1-5 TRBV5-8 TRBD1 TGTGCCAGCAGCTCGGTGACAGGGGGATGGAATCAGCCCCAGCATTTT CASSSVTGGWNQPQHF
NA TRBJ2-3 TRBV9 TRBD1 TGTGCCAGCAGCGTAGCGCTAACAGGGGCGGCAGATACGCAGTATTTT CASSVALTGAADTQYF
NA TRBJ1-2 TRBV19 TRBD1 TGTGCCAGTAGTATCACCGGACAGGGTGATGGCTACACCTTC CASSITGQGDGYTF
NA TRBJ2-1 TRBV30 TRBD2 TGTGCCTGGAGTGTCGGACTAGCGGGAACCAATGAGCAGTTCTTC CAWSVGLAGTNEQFF
NA TRBJ2-5 TRBV2 NA TGTGCCAGCAGTGTGGCCCCACGGGGGGAGACCCAGTACTTC CASSVAPRGETQYF
NA TRBJ2-1 TRBV7-2 TRBD1 TGTGCCAGCAGCCCTCGACAGGGTATCAGGGATGAGCAGTTCTTC CASSPRQGIRDEQFF
NA TRBJ1-1 TRBV10-2 NA TGCGCCAGCAGCCTAGGGGACACTGAAGCTTTCTTT CASSLGDTEAFF
NA TRBJ2-1 TRBV7-3 TRBD2 TGTGCCAGCAGCTTACAGCGGGGGGGCCCGGATGAGCAGTTCTTC CASSLQRGGPDEQFF
NA TRBJ1-4 TRBV19 NA TGTGCCAGTAGTATTTACAGGGAATCTGAAAAACTGTTTTTT CASSIYRESEKLFF
NA TRBJ1-5 TRBV30 NA TGTGCCTGGAGTGGAGACAGGAACGACCAGCCCCAGCATTTT CAWSGDRNDQPQHF
NA TRBJ2-1 TRBV15 NA TGTGCCACCAGCACCGACAGGCTCAATGAGCAGTTCTTC CATSTDRLNEQFF
NA TRBJ1-6 TRBV12-5 NA TGTGCTAGTGGCTCGGGGGGTGGGCCGAGCTCCTATAATTCACCCCTCCACTTT CASGSGGGPSSYNSPLHF
NA TRBJ2-7 TRBV28 NA TGTGCCAGCACCAACCTTCCAGCGGGCGGGACCTACGAGCAGTACTTC CASTNLPAGGTYEQYF
once TRBJ1-1 TRBV18 TRBD1 TGTGCCAGCTCTACCAGGGGGACTGAAGCTTTCTTT CASSTRGTEAFF